The clone carrying this T cell receptor (beta chain) was recorded at least ten times. Antigen unknown. Bulk TCR libraries used previously described methods and listed TCR primers. MiXCR, run by TCRdb on the PCR reads, gives a single entry per CDR3 protein. The sample lists 600,000 to 650,000 distinct CDR3 sequences; about 20% were seen once. The data were obtained in a study of molecular identifiers for immune sequencing clone quantification. Germline values: CDR1 SGHRS, CDR2 YFSETQ. The CDR3 totals 18 residues. V shed 3 bases and J 2 bases; nucleotides not matched to a gene: 14. Broader study findings: Under 1% of molecules in naive cells, but over 99% of effector molecules, belonged to clones above 20 RNA copies.

This receptor was identified in a human donor in good health. Some libraries in this study had Jurkat cell RNA spiked in. The sample consisted of naive CD8+ T cells from blood, with Jurkat cell RNA spiked in. Subset meaning: FACS-sorted CD8+CD4-CCR7+CD45RA+ naive T cells. The gene calls are TRBV5-1 and TRBJ2-3, with 8 bases fitting TRBD1. CDR3 amino acids: CASSYYPGTGQNTDTQYF. CDR3 nucleotides: TGCGCCAGCAGCTACTACCCCGGGACAGGCCAAAACACAGATACGCAGTATTTT.